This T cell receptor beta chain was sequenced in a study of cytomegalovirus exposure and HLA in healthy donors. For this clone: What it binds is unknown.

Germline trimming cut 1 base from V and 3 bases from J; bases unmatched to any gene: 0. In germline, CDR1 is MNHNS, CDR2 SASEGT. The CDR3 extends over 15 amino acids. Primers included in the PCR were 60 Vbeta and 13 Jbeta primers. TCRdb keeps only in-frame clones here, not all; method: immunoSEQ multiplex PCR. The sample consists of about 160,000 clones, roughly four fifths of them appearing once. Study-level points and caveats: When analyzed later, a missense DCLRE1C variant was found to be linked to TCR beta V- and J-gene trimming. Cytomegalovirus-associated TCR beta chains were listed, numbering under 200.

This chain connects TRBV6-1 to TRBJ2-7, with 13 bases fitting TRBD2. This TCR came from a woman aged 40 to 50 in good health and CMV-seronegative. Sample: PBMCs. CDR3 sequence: CASSEGLAGGYEQYF. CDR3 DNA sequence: TGTGCCAGCAGTGAAGGACTAGCGGGAGGCTACGAGCAGTACTTC.